This T cell receptor (beta chain) was identified during a study of blood T cell repertoires in COVID-19. At the level of the study: Collection of acute and convalescent COVID-19 samples took place in the United States, Italy and Spain. PBMCs, B-cell-depleted T cells, or T cells were the source of the cDNA or gDNA that made up the material.

Germline V lookup: CDR1 SGDLS, CDR2 YYNGEE. This CDR3 contains 14 residues. The V and J ends lost 2 bases and 2 bases, in that order; junction bases with no gene match: 3. Assay: immunoSEQ multiplex PCR; the TCRdb copy retains only in-frame clones and omits some. The data show around 340,000 clones, with roughly 87% seen just once and 3.5% to 4% held by the top ten. Followed longitudinally, the Seattle patients had been enrolled during active infection. This rearrangement joins TRBV9 to TRBJ2-7; TRBD1 matches at 8 bases. Sample: peripheral blood. The sequence came from a woman aged 55-75 years with COVID-19, enrolled during active disease. The CDR3 nucleotides read TGTGCCAGCAGCGTTGGACAGGGAACCTACGAGCAGTACTTC. Encoded protein: CASSVGQGTYEQYF.